The 29 T cell receptor beta chains listed next were all sequenced from one sample in a study of blood T cells in healthy people across ages (dated by TCRdb to about 2015). Receptors were amplified or captured by 5' RACE. Sequencing took place on an Illumina HiSeq 2500. A second about 7 to 12 cycle PCR used a sample-barcoded 5' primer and a J-beta primer mix. TCRdb passed the public sequencing reads through fastp at Q25 and MiXCR, retaining productive beta sequences. A single entry per CDR3 protein holds the most common genes and DNA from its merged rows. The sample includes 1.5 million to 2 million distinct CDR3 sequences, with 49% observed a single time. The ten biggest clones cover more than 2% of the sample. The sample was blood. These receptors originate from a woman aged 40 to 49 in good health.

In its sample, this clonotype was seen many times. This chain connects TRBV7-6 to TRBJ2-1; 7 nucleotides agree with TRBD1. The CDR3 totals 18 residues. CDR1 SGHVS and CDR2 FNYEAQ come from the germline V gene. V lost 5 bases to trimming and J lost 0 bases; unmatched junction nucleotides: 13. CDR3 loop: CASSLGVGRGSSYNEQFF. CDR3 nucleotides: TGTGCCAGCAGCCTAGGGGTTGGCAGGGGGAGCTCCTACAATGAGCAGTTCTTC.

The chain couples TRBV5-1 to TRBJ2-4; 10 nucleotides match TRBD1. After removal of 4 bases from V and 13 bases from J, the junction contained 8 bases not matched to a gene. CDR1 is SGHRS and CDR2 is YFSETQ in the germline V gene. The CDR3 is made up of 13 amino acids. In nucleotides, the CDR3 is TGCGCCAGCAGCCCCGGGACAGGGGCCGTGCAGTACTTC. It encodes CASSPGTGAVQYF.

This clonotype was observed a single time. The chain has TRBV12-3 or TRBV12-4 and TRBJ1-2; D unresolved. CDR3 size: 14 residues. V gave up 3 bases and J gave up 3 bases, with 11 bases separating them. In DNA, the CDR3 is TGTGCCAGCAGTTTGACTCCCCGGTACTATGGCTACACCTTC. Its protein is CASSLTPRYYGYTF.

This clonotype occurred a few times. The chain joins TRBV4-1 to TRBJ2-5; D may be TRBD1 (5 bases). The CDR3 runs to 14 residues. Per germline, CDR1 MGHRA and CDR2 YSYEKL. V was clipped by 2 bases and J by 4 bases, with 11 bases between them. This CDR3 reads CASSQLGTGETQYF. The CDR3 coding sequence is TGCGCCAGCAGCCAACTAGGCACAGGAGAGACCCAGTACTTC.

The V gene is TRBV25-1, the J gene TRBJ2-1, with D perhaps matching TRBD2 (6 bases). Deletions cut 1 base from V and 4 bases from J, with 14 bases between. The CDR3 has 16 residues. Germline values: CDR1 MGHDK, CDR2 SYGVNS. In nucleotides, the CDR3 is TGTGCCAGCAGTGAATGGGGCAAAGGACTATACAATGAGCAGTTCTTC. Its translation is CASSEWGKGLYNEQFF.

The chain uses TRBV2 and TRBJ2-3, with a tentative D call TRBD1 (6 bases). Germline V lookup: CDR1 SNHLY, CDR2 FYNNEI. The CDR3 is 13 amino acids. The V and J ends lost 8 bases and 5 bases respectively, with 14 bases between them. The CDR3 reads CASQNTGLDTQYF. The CDR3 DNA is TGTGCCAGCCAAAACACAGGGTTAGATACGCAGTATTTT. The full variable domain, its missing parts supplied by reference TRBV2 and TRBJ2-3, is EPEVTQTPSHQVTQMGQEVILRCVPISNHLYFYWYRQILGQKVEFLVSFYNNEISEKSEIFDDQFSVERPDGSNFTLKIRSTKLEDSAMYFCASQNTGLDTQYFGPGTRLTVL.

This clonotype showed up just a few times. The V and J genes are TRBV29-1 and TRBJ2-1, with 14 bases fitting TRBD2. The CDR3 contains 15 residues. CDR1 is SQVTM, CDR2 ANQGSEA, per germline. The V segment lost 7 bases and the J segment 3 bases; nucleotides outside the gene matches: 5. DNA of the CDR3: TGCAGCGAAAGGACTAGCGGGGGGAACTACAATGAGCAGTTCTTC. Its protein product is CSERTSGGNYNEQFF.

The chain joins TRBV12-3 or TRBV12-4 to TRBJ2-1; the D gene is possibly TRBD1 (6 bases). V was clipped by 6 bases and J by 5 bases, with 14 bases between them. The CDR3 has 14 residues. The DNA of the CDR3 is TGTGCCAGCAGCCACGGACAGCGAAACAATGAGCAGTTCTTC. It is translated as CASSHGQRNNEQFF.

V is TRBV12-3 or TRBV12-4 and J is TRBJ2-1, with TRBD1 identical over 8 bases. The CDR3 spans 13 residues. The trim removed 6 bases at V and 7 bases at J, leaving 5 bases unmatched. CDR3 region: CASRQGQANEQFF. The CDR3 bases are TGTGCCAGCAGGCAGGGACAGGCGAATGAGCAGTTCTTC.

This clonotype has just a few counts. This chain connects TRBV20-1 to TRBJ2-7; maybe TRBD2 (7 bases). The last part of the DNA fits TRBJ2-5 better; the J call may be wrong. Germline V gene data show CDR1 as DFQATT and CDR2 as SNEGSKA (reference sequence). CDR3 length: 14 amino acids. CDR3 residues: CSARAQQGGETQYF. CDR3 DNA sequence: TGCAGTGCTAGAGCCCAACAGGGAGGGGAGACCCAGTACTTC.

The CDR3 spells CASSRRTGDLAKNIQYF. The CDR3 bases are TGTGCCAGCAGCAGACGGACAGGGGACCTAGCCAAAAACATTCAGTACTTC. The chain couples TRBV11-1 to TRBJ2-4; TRBD1 aligns across 9 bases. Unmatched junction bases numbered 8, after V lost 5 bases and J lost 0 bases. CDR3 length equals 17 residues. From germline, CDR1 is SGHAT and CDR2 FQDESV (reference sequence). The full variable domain, with the rest looked up from reference TRBV11-1 and TRBJ2-4, is EAEVAQSPRYKITEKSQAVAFWCDPISGHATLYWYRQILGQGPELLVQFQDESVVDDSQLPKDRFSAERLKGVDSTLKIQPAELGDSAMYLCASSRRTGDLAKNIQYFGAGTRLSVL.

The chain combines TRBV12-3 or TRBV12-4 with TRBJ2-3, with D possibly matching TRBD2 (6 bases). Deletions cut 7 bases from V and 4 bases from J, with 18 bases between. This CDR3 contains 15 residues. The CDR3 coding sequence is TGTGCCAGCACACCACAGGCTCCTAGCGCAGATACGCAGTATTTT. This sequence encodes CASTPQAPSADTQYF.

The chain joins TRBV27 to TRBJ2-5, with 9 bases aligning to TRBD1. Germline V lookup: CDR1 MNHEY, CDR2 SMNVEV (reference sequence). This CDR3 contains 15 residues. Germline trimming cut 1 base from V and 5 bases from J; bases unmatched to any gene: 5. CDR3 in amino acids: CASSLYRGRPETQYF. CDR3 coding DNA: TGTGCCAGCAGTTTATACAGGGGGCGGCCCGAGACCCAGTACTTC.

A few counts support this clonotype. The genes are TRBV5-1 and TRBJ2-1; 9 bases fit TRBD1. V dropped 4 bases and J dropped 5; count of bases not matched to a gene: 10. Germline CDR1 SGHRS, CDR2 YFSETQ. This CDR3 has 16 amino acids. The CDR3 is CASSGTTGGLDNEQFF. CDR3 nucleotide sequence: TGCGCCAGCAGCGGGACTACAGGGGGCTTGGACAATGAGCAGTTCTTC.

This chain joins TRBV21-1 and TRBJ1-1; the D call TRBD1 from the table was never checked on the DNA. TRBV21-1 is listed as a pseudogene. CDR3 length: 17 residues. The CDR3 region is CASSRKSGTGESTEAFF. The DNA for the CDR3 is TGTGCCAGCAGCAGAAAGTCTGGGACAGGGGAGTCGACTGAAGCTTTCTTT.

V usage is TRBV15 and J usage is TRBJ2-3; possible D gene TRBD2, 6 bases. Looked up from germline, CDR1 is LNHNV and CDR2 is YYDKDF (reference sequence). CDR3 length: 14 amino acids. Trimming removed 0 bases at V and 3 bases at J, with 7 bases between. The CDR3 here is CATSRELATDTQYF. CDR3 nucleotide sequence: TGTGCCACCAGCAGAGAACTAGCAACAGATACGCAGTATTTT.

The chain joins TRBV7-2 to TRBJ2-3; TRBD2 aligns across 9 bases. V lost 8 bases and J lost 4; bases outside the gene matches: 16. Germline CDR1 and CDR2: SGHTA and FQGNSA. The CDR3 length is 17 residues. The CDR3 DNA follows: TGTGCCAGCGGCACGCCGCGGGGGGGGAGGTCGGCAGATACGCAGTATTTT. Translation: CASGTPRGGRSADTQYF.

This clonotype has at least ten counts. At one of its ends the junction is not consistent with the germline gene, which may arise from a read error. V usage is TRBV5-1 and J usage is TRBJ2-5, with TRBD1 matching over 10 bases. Germline assignment: CDR1 SGHRS and CDR2 YFSETQ. This CDR3 has 15 residues. CDR3 sequence reads: CASSPGTGAQETQYF. The CDR3, as DNA: TGTGCCAGCAGCCCCGGGACAGGGGCACAAGAGACCCAGTACTTC.

CDR3 sequence (DNA): TGCAGCGCCGGTGGGACAGGGGTCGGCAATGAGCAGTTCTTC. Translating gives CSAGGTGVGNEQFF. V gene TRBV29-1 combines with J gene TRBJ2-1, with 10 bases that match TRBD1. Germline values: CDR1 SQVTM, CDR2 ANQGSEA. The trim removed 7 bases at V and 6 bases at J, leaving 9 bases unmatched. The CDR3 covers 14 residues.

The chain recombines TRBV14 with TRBJ1-6; 8 bases are a match to TRBD1. The CDR3 is made up of 15 amino acids. V shed 5 bases, J shed 4 bases, and the junction held 4 bases outside the gene matches. Germline V CDR1 and CDR2: SGHDN, FVKESK. The CDR3 region is CASSARTGYNSPLHF. CDR3 coding DNA: TGTGCCAGCAGCGCAAGGACAGGGTATAATTCACCCCTCCACTTT.

The chain links TRBV20-1 to TRBJ2-7; D unclear. The V end lost 6 bases, the J end lost 7 bases, and 19 bases lay between the germline ends. This CDR3 comprises 13 residues. The germline V gene encodes CDR1 DFQATT and CDR2 SNEGSKA (reference sequence). CDR3 region: CSASDSSLGEQYF. The CDR3 nucleotides are TGCAGTGCCTCCGACTCGAGTCTGGGGGAGCAGTACTTC.

This clonotype occurred once. The chain couples TRBV9 to TRBJ1-1; D gene uncertain. The CDR3 has 16 amino acids. Trimming removed 0 bases at V and 1 base at J, with 13 bases between. Germline assignment: CDR1 SGDLS and CDR2 YYNGEE. CDR3 region: CASSVAGSAANTEAFF. The CDR3 DNA reads as TGTGCCAGCAGCGTAGCCGGGTCGGCAGCGAACACTGAAGCTTTCTTT. Full variable domain (rest looked up from reference TRBV9 and TRBJ1-1): DSGVTQTPKHLITATGQRVTLRCSPRSGDLSVYWYQQSLDQGLQFLIQYYNGEERAKGNILERFSAQQFPDLHSELNLSSLELGDSALYFCASSVAGSAANTEAFFGQGTRLTVV.

The chain is built from TRBV7-2 and TRBJ2-5; 11 nucleotides match TRBD2. The CDR3 covers 17 residues. The trim removed 3 bases at V and 2 bases at J, leaving 8 bases unmatched. CDR1 is SGHTA, CDR2 FQGNSA, per germline. As DNA, the CDR3 is TGTGCCAGCAGCTTTTGGCTAGCGGGGGGCCTACAAGAGACCCAGTACTTC. It specifies CASSFWLAGGLQETQYF.

This clonotype has just a few counts. This chain's CDR3 is CSADYEVGTQYF. For the CDR3, the DNA is TGCAGTGCCGACTATGAGGTCGGTACGCAGTATTTT. The rearrangement uses TRBV20-1 and TRBJ2-3, with D maybe TRBD2 (5 bases). CDR1 is DFQATT, CDR2 SNEGSKA, per germline (reference sequence). This CDR3 comprises 12 residues. Between the trimmed V and J ends, which lost 6 bases and 8 bases, there was a span of 15 bases.

The V gene is TRBV11-2, the J gene TRBJ2-3; 9 bases fit TRBD1. Germline CDR1 SGHAT, CDR2 FQNNGV. V was clipped by 1 base and J by 2 bases; unmatched bases: 13. This CDR3 is built from 19 residues. The CDR3 spells CASSLGAGQGLQITDTQYF. The CDR3 bases are TGTGCCAGCAGCTTAGGGGCGGGACAGGGTCTTCAAATCACAGATACGCAGTATTTT.

This chain links TRBV6-5 with TRBJ2-7, with 9 bases matching TRBD2. V trimming: 2 bases; J trimming: 4 bases; junction bases outside the gene matches: 6. The CDR3 is made up of 15 amino acids. Germline values: CDR1 MNHEY, CDR2 SVGAGI. This CDR3 is CASSYEAGGTYEQYF. For the CDR3, the DNA is TGTGCCAGCAGTTACGAGGCGGGGGGGACATACGAGCAGTACTTC.

This clonotype was seen a handful of times. The gene calls are TRBV20-1 and TRBJ2-1, with D perhaps matching TRBD2 (6 bases). Trimming removed 4 bases at V and 0 bases at J, with 10 bases between. The CDR3 totals 14 residues. Germline V lookup: CDR1 DFQATT, CDR2 SNEGSKA (reference sequence). The CDR3 DNA sequence: TGCAGTGCTAACCGGGGGAGCTCCTACAATGAGCAGTTCTTC. Its translation is CSANRGSSYNEQFF.

Turning to this clonotype: This sequence may be a read error, since a much larger clone differs from it by one base. The chain is built from TRBV12-3 or TRBV12-4 and TRBJ2-3; 9 positions match TRBD2. The CDR3 covers 13 residues. CDR3 loop: CTISSGDRDTQYF. The CDR3, as DNA: TGTACCATCTCTAGCGGGGATCGAGATACGCAGTATTTT.

The sample holds a few counts of this clonotype. The chain is built from TRBV6-2 or TRBV6-3 and TRBJ2-1; tentative D call: TRBD2 (6 bases). Looked up from germline, CDR1 is MNHEY and CDR2 is SVGEGT. V was clipped by 5 bases and J by 7 bases, with 18 bases between them. This CDR3 contains 15 residues. CDR3 region: CASSPRGAGWNEQFF. For the CDR3, the DNA is TGTGCCAGCAGTCCTCGCGGGGCAGGATGGAATGAGCAGTTCTTC.